The TCR beta chain described here comes from a study of cytomegalovirus exposure and HLA in healthy donors. Overall study findings and caveats: Sequencing had likely introduced a cluster of highly shared sequence variants as an artifact. Reports indicated that the classifier achieved high specificity and sensitivity in diagnosing cytomegalovirus status.

A multiplex PCR was run with 60 Vbeta primers and 13 Jbeta primers. Data came from immunoSEQ multiplex PCR; TCRdb stores just in-frame clones and leaves some out. Among approximately 150,000 clones listed, 60% to 80% were seen once. Notes on this clone: Its target is unknown.

V was shortened by 7 bases and J by 3 bases, with 19 bases between the two germline ends. Germline CDR1 SGHDN, CDR2 FVKESK. This CDR3 is built from 16 residues. The rearrangement uses TRBV14 and TRBJ2-1, with D tentatively TRBD1 (5 bases). The sample was PBMCs. This TCR derives from a man aged 40-49 years in good health and CMV-seronegative. Here the CDR3 reads CASKGLARDGYNEQFF. The CDR3 DNA is TGTGCCAGCAAGGGGTTGGCAAGGGATGGCTACAATGAGCAGTTCTTC.